The 32 T cell receptor beta chains given below trace back to one sample, sequenced in a study of beta chain features in type 1 diabetes. The study, taken as a whole, reports: In all four CD4+ subsets, TCRB CDR3 length was significantly, moderately reduced in type 1 diabetes.

These receptors lack a known antigen. Sequenced material consisted of expressed TCRB transcripts (all of the isolated RNA was reverse transcribed). Method: immunoSEQ multiplex PCR; TCRdb's copy keeps in-frame clones and lacks some. This table holds 630,000 or so clones, more than 13% found once. The material sequenced was naive CD4+ T cells from blood. The receptor set was obtained from a man aged 18 to 30 with type 1 diabetes.

This chain uses TRBV5-8 with TRBJ2-6, with D maybe TRBD1 (6 bases). The CDR3 is made up of 17 amino acids. V was shortened by 0 bases and J by 0 bases, with 10 bases between the two germline ends. The germline CDR1 and CDR2 sequences are SGHTS and YDEGEE. The CDR3 is CASSLVRQASGANVLTF. CDR3 coding DNA: TGTGCCAGCAGCTTGGTTCGACAGGCCTCTGGGGCCAACGTCCTGACTTTC.

The chain links TRBV7-2 to TRBJ2-7; D is perhaps TRBD1 (6 bases). Trimming took 2 bases from V and 4 from J, leaving 15 bases between them. Germline values: CDR1 SGHTA, CDR2 FQGNSA. The CDR3 has 15 residues. The CDR3 protein is CASSLQGRNNYEQYF. Here the CDR3 DNA reads TGTGCCAGCAGCTTACAGGGGCGCAACAATTACGAGCAGTACTTC.

This clone turned up a few times. The same CDR3 arises from other DNA sequences in this sample as well. The chain uses TRBV29-1 and TRBJ2-3, with a possible D match to TRBD1 (6 bases). Trimming pared 6 bases from V and 1 base from J, leaving 8 bases between. Germline V gives CDR1 SQVTM, CDR2 ANQGSEA. The CDR3 contains 12 residues. CDR3: CSVQGGTDTQYF. CDR3 sequence (DNA): TGCAGCGTACAGGGCGGCACAGATACGCAGTATTTT.

The rearrangement uses TRBV9 and TRBJ1-4, with 8 bases identical to TRBD1. This CDR3 has 15 residues. Germline CDR1 is SGDLS and CDR2 is YYNGEE. J gave up 8 bases and V 4 bases, and 10 bases lay outside the gene matches. Here the CDR3 DNA reads TGTGCCAGCAGCACCGGGGACAGGAAGGGAGAAAAACTGTTTTTT. The encoded protein is CASSTGDRKGEKLFF. Full variable domain (missing parts from reference TRBV9 and TRBJ1-4): DSGVTQTPKHLITATGQRVTLRCSPRSGDLSVYWYQQSLDQGLQFLIQYYNGEERAKGNILERFSAQQFPDLHSELNLSSLELGDSALYFCASSTGDRKGEKLFFGSGTQLSVL.

This clone came up a few times. This chain connects TRBV5-1 to TRBJ2-2, with D hard to call. Germline V gene lookup returns CDR1 SGHRS and CDR2 YFSETQ. V lost 7 bases and J lost 3, with 13 bases in between. The CDR3 length is 14 residues. CDR3 in amino acids: CASLLEPHTGELFF. In DNA form, the CDR3 reads TGCGCCAGCCTCCTAGAACCCCACACCGGGGAGCTGTTTTTT.

This clone has only a few counts. Other DNA sequences from this sample encode an identical CDR3 as well. The chain employs TRBV29-1 and TRBJ2-7; 9 bases agree with TRBD1. The CDR3 extends over 12 amino acids. With V trimmed by 7 bases and J by 4 bases, 5 bases remained unmatched. CDR1 SQVTM and CDR2 ANQGSEA come from the germline V gene. The CDR3 bases are TGCAGCGCCTCTGGACAGGGGTACGAGCAGTACTTC. It is translated as CSASGQGYEQYF.

This sequence joins TRBV6-6 and TRBJ1-1; tentative D call: TRBD1 (5 bases). V gave up 4 bases and J gave up 10 bases, with 13 bases separating them. CDR1 is MNHNY and CDR2 is SVGAGI in the germline V gene (reference sequence). This CDR3 is 12 amino acids long. CDR3: CASSFTSGTAFF. For the CDR3, the DNA is TGTGCCAGCAGTTTTACCTCCGGGACAGCTTTCTTT.

A few counts support this clone. This rearrangement joins TRBV7-4 to TRBJ2-7; D could derive from TRBD1 or TRBD2 (5 bases each). V gave up 4 bases and J gave up 4 bases, with 14 bases separating them. Germline V lookup: CDR1 SGHVT, CDR2 SQSDAQ. This CDR3 region has 14 residues. Here the CDR3 reads CASSSEWGMYEQYF. The CDR3 DNA is TGTGCCAGCAGCTCGGAGTGGGGGATGTACGAGCAGTACTTC.

The V and J genes are TRBV18 and TRBJ2-2; no reliable D call. Per germline, CDR1 KGHSH and CDR2 LQKENI. V was cut by 2 bases and J by 9 bases, with 19 bases left in between. The CDR3 is 16 amino acids. CDR3 in DNA: TGTGCCAGCTCACCATCCCAGACCACCTATGGCCGGGAGCTGTTTTTT. Residues: CASSPSQTTYGRELFF.

This clone turned up a few times. The chain links TRBV19 to TRBJ2-2, with 7 bases aligning to TRBD2. This CDR3 spans 16 amino acids. CDR1 and CDR2 from the germline V gene are LNHDA and SQIVND (reference sequence). J gave up 4 bases and V 5 bases, and 10 bases lay outside the gene matches. Here the CDR3 DNA reads TGTGCCAGTAGTGCTAGGACTAGGAGGACCACCGGGGAGCTGTTTTTT. This gives the protein CASSARTRRTTGELFF.

The chain uses TRBV5-4 and TRBJ1-2; no definite D call. Trimming removed 1 base at V and 4 bases at J, with 11 bases between. The germline CDR1 and CDR2 sequences are SGHNT and YYREEE (reference sequence). There are 14 residues in the CDR3. The CDR3 sequence: CASSLLGGSYGYTF. CDR3 DNA sequence: TGTGCCAGCAGCTTGCTTGGCGGATCCTATGGCTACACCTTC.

The chain links TRBV20-1 to TRBJ1-1; D is ambiguous. CDR3 length: 11 amino acids. Trimming removed 3 bases at V and 7 bases at J, with 9 bases between. Germline loops: CDR1 DFQATT, CDR2 SNEGSKA (reference sequence). The CDR3 loop reads CSASRGDEAFF. CDR3 nucleotide sequence: TGCAGTGCTAGCCGGGGTGATGAAGCTTTCTTT.

The CDR3 loop is CASSLSLNEQFF. The CDR3, as DNA: TGCGCCAGCAGCTTGAGTCTCAATGAGCAGTTCTTC. V gene TRBV5-1 combines with J gene TRBJ2-1; no clear D. CDR1 is SGHRS and CDR2 is YFSETQ in the germline V gene. The V and J ends lost 1 base and 6 bases respectively, with 5 bases between them. The length of the CDR3 is 12 residues.

The chain recombines TRBV15 with TRBJ2-7; D gene ambiguous. Trimming shortened V by 0 bases and J by 0 bases, and 6 bases separated the two germline ends. CDR3 length: 14 residues. In germline, CDR1 is LNHNV, CDR2 YYDKDF (reference sequence). The DNA for the CDR3 is TGTGCCACCAGCAGAGATAGGGTCTCCTACGAGCAGTACTTC. It is translated as CATSRDRVSYEQYF.

The rearrangement joins TRBV13 to TRBJ1-1, with 7 bases matching TRBD1. V dropped 5 bases and J dropped 3; count of bases not matched to a gene: 9. In germline, CDR1 is PRHDT, CDR2 FYEKMQ (reference sequence). This CDR3 is 15 amino acids long. The CDR3 region has the DNA TGTGCCAGCAGCCTCCGACAGGGAGGGTACACTGAAGCTTTCTTT. Protein product: CASSLRQGGYTEAFF.

This clone has only a few counts. This rearrangement joins TRBV7-2 to TRBJ1-1, with 10 bases aligning to TRBD1. The CDR3 is 15 amino acids. J was trimmed by 6 bases and V by 2 bases; bases with no gene match: 6. Germline V gene data show CDR1 as SGHTA and CDR2 as FQGNSA. CDR3 nucleotides: TGTGCCAGCAGCTTATTCGACAGGGGGCTCGCTGAAGCTTTCTTT. Translating gives CASSLFDRGLAEAFF.

This clone was picked up a small number of times. J is TRBJ1-1 and V is TRBV18; D perhaps matches TRBD1 (5 bases). CDR1 is KGHSH, CDR2 LQKENI, per germline. This CDR3 spans 17 amino acids. The V gene lost 3 bases and the J gene lost 2 bases, with 19 bases spanning the gap. The CDR3 region has the DNA TGTGCCAGCTCACCCGCCCGGGGGAAGCAGGGTAACACTGAAGCTTTCTTT. Translating gives CASSPARGKQGNTEAFF.

This clone was seen more than once but under ten times. The chain employs TRBV7-2 and TRBJ2-1, with D unresolved. CDR3 length: 15 amino acids. Germline-derived CDR1 and CDR2 are SGHTA and FQGNSA. V was cut by 1 base and J by 12 bases, with 19 bases left in between. In DNA, the CDR3 is TGTGCCAGCAGCTTAGATGTAGGTACTGTGCTTGGGCAGTTCTTC. This gives the protein CASSLDVGTVLGQFF.

This clone has only a few counts. V is TRBV7-3 and J is TRBJ2-5; D is undetermined. The CDR3 contains 13 residues. Germline loops: CDR1 SGHTA, CDR2 FQGTGA. V was trimmed by 5 bases and J by 1 base, leaving 8 bases between them. CDR3 amino acids: CASSQSTQETQYF. For the CDR3, the DNA is TGTGCCAGCAGCCAGTCGACCCAAGAGACCCAGTACTTC.

This clone was seen a few times. The chain joins TRBV30 to TRBJ2-7; 9 bases match TRBD2. From germline, CDR1 is GTSNPN and CDR2 SVGIG (reference sequence). The CDR3 has 16 amino acids. The V and J ends lost 2 bases and 2 bases, in that order; junction bases with no gene match: 10. CDR3 in amino acids: CAWSRGVAGDTYEQYF. CDR3 sequence (DNA): TGTGCCTGGAGTAGGGGTGTAGCGGGGGACACCTACGAGCAGTACTTC.

V usage is TRBV5-1 and J usage is TRBJ2-7; 9 bases map to TRBD2. V trimming: 4 bases; J trimming: 2 bases; junction bases outside the gene matches: 10. The germline V gene encodes CDR1 SGHRS and CDR2 YFSETQ. The CDR3 is 16 residues long. CDR3 nucleotides: TGCGCCAGCAGCCCTTCGACTAGCGGACCTACCTACGAGCAGTACTTC. Protein sequence: CASSPSTSGPTYEQYF. The full variable domain, completed using reference TRBV5-1 and TRBJ2-7, is KAGVTQTPRYLIKTRGQQVTLSCSPISGHRSVSWYQQTPGQGLQFLFEYFSETQRNKGNFPGRFSGRQFSNSRSEMNVSTLELGDSALYLCASSPSTSGPTYEQYFGPGTRLTVT.

In this sample, this clone turned up a few times. The chain joins TRBV5-6 to TRBJ2-1; no clear D gene. V gave up 4 bases and J gave up 8 bases, with 10 bases separating them. Looked up from germline, CDR1 is SGHDT and CDR2 is YYEEEE. The CDR3 is made up of 12 amino acids. CDR3 sequence reads: CASSPSPYEQFF. The CDR3 DNA follows: TGTGCCAGCAGCCCCTCCCCATATGAGCAGTTCTTC.

This clone was counted only a few times. The chain combines TRBV20-1 with TRBJ2-1, with no clear D. Looked up from germline, CDR1 is DFQATT and CDR2 is SNEGSKA (reference sequence). V dropped 2 bases and J dropped 10 bases, with 6 bases sitting between them. The CDR3 length is 10 residues. The CDR3 spells CSARRMEQFF. The CDR3 DNA follows: TGCAGTGCTAGAAGGATGGAGCAGTTCTTC.

This clone was found a few times. V is TRBV5-1 and J is TRBJ2-1; D perhaps matches TRBD1 (6 bases). Germline V gene lookup returns CDR1 SGHRS and CDR2 YFSETQ. The CDR3 has 13 residues. The V gene lost 3 bases and the J gene lost 10 bases, with 14 bases spanning the gap. The CDR3 protein is CASSSTGFGEQFF. CDR3 nucleotides: TGCGCCAGCAGCTCTACAGGGTTTGGGGAGCAGTTCTTC.

This clone has ten or more counts. The J gene is TRBJ2-6, the V gene TRBV4-1; D uncertain. This CDR3 is 19 amino acids long. CDR1 and CDR2 from the germline V gene are MGHRA and YSYEKL. The V end was cut by 0 bases, the J end by 1 base, with 16 bases between. The DNA of the CDR3 is TGCGCCAGCAGCCAAGATCGAAACCAACAGCTGTCTGGGGCCAACGTCCTGACTTTC. Encoded protein: CASSQDRNQQLSGANVLTF.

The chain joins TRBV7-9 to TRBJ2-6; D not resolved. The CDR3 covers 14 residues. Trimming took off 5 bases at V and 4 bases at J, with 9 bases between the two ends. Germline V gene lookup returns CDR1 SEHNR and CDR2 FQNEAQ (reference sequence). CDR3 region: CASSPPSGANVLTF. The CDR3 DNA follows: TGTGCCAGCAGCCCCCCCTCCGGGGCCAACGTCCTGACTTTC.

This clone was observed a handful of times. The V gene is TRBV6-6, the J gene TRBJ2-1; tentative D call: TRBD2 (6 bases). Trimming removed 4 bases at V and 7 bases at J, with 17 bases between. This CDR3 has 15 residues. The germline V gene encodes CDR1 MNHNY and CDR2 SVGAGI (reference sequence). Here the CDR3 reads CASSSHLDRGNEQFF. CDR3 DNA: TGTGCCAGCAGTTCCCACTTGGATCGGGGGAATGAGCAGTTCTTC.

V gene TRBV9 combines with J gene TRBJ2-2, with TRBD2 matching over 12 bases. The CDR3 contains 16 residues. The germline V gene has CDR1 SGDLS and CDR2 YYNGEE. Trimming removed 0 bases from V and 4 bases from J; junction bases left unmatched: 1. The CDR3 bases are TGTGCCAGCAGCGTAGGGACTAGCGGGACCACCGGGGAGCTGTTTTTT. Its translation is CASSVGTSGTTGELFF.

This rearrangement joins TRBV29-1 to TRBJ1-2; no clear D gene. The CDR3 sequence is 11 residues long. Trimming took 4 bases from V and 10 from J, leaving 13 bases between them. Germline lookup yields CDR1 SQVTM and CDR2 ANQGSEA. CDR3 nucleotides: TGCAGCGTTGGGGCCGTTGGGGACTACACCTTC. As protein: CSVGAVGDYTF.

This clone was observed a few times. The rearrangement joins TRBV4-3 to TRBJ1-4; unclear D gene. V lost 2 bases, J lost 5 bases, and 3 bases lay in between. The CDR3 covers 12 residues. CDR1 is LGHNA, CDR2 YSLEER, per germline. The CDR3 nucleotides read TGCGCCAGCAGCCAAATCAATGAAAAACTGTTTTTT. Its translation is CASSQINEKLFF.

V gene TRBV11-2 combines with J gene TRBJ1-6; D remains ambiguous. CDR1 SGHAT and CDR2 FQNNGV come from the germline V gene. Trimming took off 8 bases at V and 10 bases at J, with 9 bases between the two ends. The CDR3 has 11 residues. Here the CDR3 reads CASSLGSPLHF. CDR3 nucleotides: TGTGCCAGCTCCCTGGGATCACCCCTCCACTTT. The full variable domain, completed using reference TRBV11-2 and TRBJ1-6, is EAGVAQSPRYKIIEKRQSVAFWCNPISGHATLYWYQQILGQGPKLLIQFQNNGVVDDSQLPKDRFSAERLKGVDSTLKIQPAKLEDSAVYLCASSLGSPLHFGNGTRLTVT.

This clone was observed a few times. The V and J genes are TRBV15 and TRBJ1-2; D remains unclear. The length of the CDR3 is 14 residues. Germline CDR1 reads LNHNV; CDR2 reads YYDKDF (reference sequence). The V end lost 2 bases, the J end lost 6 bases, and 13 bases lay between the germline ends. DNA for the CDR3: TGTGCCACCAGCAGATCTCCCGAGTCCCATGGCTACACCTTC. This codes for CATSRSPESHGYTF.